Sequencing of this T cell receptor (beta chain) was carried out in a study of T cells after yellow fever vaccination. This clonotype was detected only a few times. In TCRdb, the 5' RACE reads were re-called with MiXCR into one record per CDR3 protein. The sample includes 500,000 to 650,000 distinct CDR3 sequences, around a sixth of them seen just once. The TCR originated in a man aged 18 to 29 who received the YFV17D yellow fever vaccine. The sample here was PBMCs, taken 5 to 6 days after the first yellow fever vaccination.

The CDR3 is CTGAQGNEQFF. The CDR3 nucleotides are TGCACTGGGGCCCAAGGCAATGAGCAGTTCTTC. The rearrangement joins TRBV20-1 to TRBJ2-1; possible D gene TRBD1, 5 bases. The CDR3 is 11 residues long. From germline, CDR1 is DFQATT and CDR2 SNEGSKA (reference sequence).